Each of the 21 T cell receptor beta chains below was sequenced from the same sample in a study of cytomegalovirus exposure and HLA in healthy donors. It was with 60 Vbeta and 13 Jbeta primers that the PCR ran. Produced via immunoSEQ multiplex PCR; TCRdb's table is partial and in-frame only. The sample yields some 200,000 clones, 77% seen once. Sample: PBMCs. Receptors were obtained from a woman aged 60-70 years in good health and CMV-seropositive.

V usage is TRBV7-9 and J usage is TRBJ2-5, with D maybe TRBD2 (6 bases). Germline V gives CDR1 SEHNR, CDR2 FQNEAQ (reference sequence). Trimming took 5 bases from V and 0 from J, leaving 7 bases between them. This CDR3 is 13 amino acids long. CDR3 nucleotide sequence: TGTGCCAGCAGCGGACTAAACCAAGAGACCCAGTACTTC. It is translated as CASSGLNQETQYF.

The chain employs TRBV4-2 and TRBJ2-5, with 15 bases lining up with TRBD2. Germline CDR1 reads LGHNA; CDR2 reads YNFKEQ. J lost 5 bases, V lost 1 base, and 5 bases had no gene match. The CDR3 is 17 amino acids. The CDR3 DNA reads TGTGCCAGCAGCCAAGGGACTAGCGGGGGGGCCCACGAGACCCAGTACTTC. Translated: CASSQGTSGGAHETQYF.

The genes are TRBV5-1 and TRBJ2-6; unclear D gene. The V end was cut by 4 bases, the J end by 2 bases, with 13 bases between. This CDR3 contains 16 residues. Germline-derived CDR1 and CDR2 are SGHRS and YFSETQ. CDR3 in amino acids: CASSPQTRAGANVLTF. CDR3 nucleotide sequence: TGCGCCAGCAGCCCGCAGACAAGAGCTGGGGCCAACGTCCTGACTTTC.

The rearrangement links TRBV5-4 to TRBJ2-5; 9 positions match TRBD2. TRBJ2-7 explains the end of the DNA better; the J call may be wrong. Germline-derived CDR1 and CDR2 are SGHNT and YYREEE (reference sequence). The CDR3 runs to 16 residues. In DNA form, the CDR3 reads TGTGCCAGCAGCAAGGATCGCCCAGCGGGAGGCCACGAGCAGTACTTC. Translating gives CASSKDRPAGGHEQYF.

This clone appeared a few times. The V and J genes are TRBV6-5 and TRBJ2-2; D perhaps matches TRBD2 (5 bases). Germline lookup yields CDR1 MNHEY and CDR2 SVGAGI. Trimming removed 2 bases at V and 3 bases at J, with 7 bases between. The CDR3 length is 14 residues. DNA for the CDR3: TGTGCCAGCAGTTACCCGGACTACACCGGGGAGCTGTTTTTT. This codes for CASSYPDYTGELFF.

This clone was counted a few times. The V call is TRBV4-1, the J call TRBJ1-1; possible D gene TRBD1, 5 bases. CDR1 MGHRA and CDR2 YSYEKL come from the germline V gene. The CDR3 extends over 15 amino acids. V was clipped by 0 bases and J by 5 bases, with 13 bases between them. For the CDR3, the DNA is TGCGCCAGCAGCCAAGAACGGCGGGGGGGAACTGAAGCTTTCTTT. It translates to CASSQERRGGTEAFF.

DNA of the CDR3: TGCGCCGCGCGTCCGGGACAGGGGCCGGGTGGCTACACCTTC. It encodes CAARPGQGPGGYTF. The chain uses TRBV10-1 and TRBJ1-2, with TRBD1 identical over 10 bases. Trimming cost V 11 bases and J 7 bases; bases outside gene matches: 13. The CDR3 covers 14 residues. Germline V CDR1 and CDR2: WNHNN, SYGVQD (reference sequence).

The V call is TRBV5-1, the J call TRBJ2-1; D might be TRBD2 (5 bases). Per the germline V gene, CDR1 is SGHRS and CDR2 is YFSETQ. V was clipped by 2 bases and J by 4 bases, with 13 bases between them. CDR3 length equals 15 residues. As DNA, the CDR3 is TGCGCCAGCAGCTTAGTTCGGACTGCGTACAATGAGCAGTTCTTC. Protein product: CASSLVRTAYNEQFF.

V gene TRBV28 combines with J gene TRBJ1-5, with TRBD1 as a possible D gene (5 bases). V was cut by 2 bases and J by 3 bases, with 14 bases left in between. The CDR3 is 16 amino acids. Germline values: CDR1 MDHEN, CDR2 SYDVKM. CDR3 protein: CASSLLKGTINQPQHF. As DNA, the CDR3 is TGTGCCAGCAGTTTACTCAAAGGGACTATCAATCAGCCCCAGCATTTT.

The V gene is TRBV6-1, the J gene TRBJ1-1; D is unresolved. Per germline, CDR1 MNHNS and CDR2 SASEGT. With 4 bases removed from V and 5 bases from J, the gap between germline ends came to 8 bases. The CDR3 runs to 12 residues. The CDR3 reads CASSVVQTEAFF. For the CDR3, the DNA is TGTGCCAGCAGTGTGGTGCAGACTGAAGCTTTCTTT.

The CDR3 sequence is CASSSTGGDLPLHF. The CDR3, as DNA: TGTGCCAGCAGCTCGACAGGGGGCGATTTACCCCTCCACTTT. The rearrangement links TRBV7-2 to TRBJ1-6, with 10 bases aligning to TRBD1. The CDR3 loop spans 14 amino acids. Trimming at V came to 4 bases and at J to 12 bases, leaving 6 bases not matched to a gene. The germline CDR1 and CDR2 sequences are SGHTA and FQGNSA.

V usage is TRBV6-1 and J usage is TRBJ2-5, with D perhaps TRBD1 (6 bases). CDR1 and CDR2 from the germline V gene are MNHNS and SASEGT. V lost 6 bases and J lost 1, with 15 bases in between. The CDR3 is 15 residues long. Here the CDR3 DNA reads TGTGCCAGCAGGTATCAAATGGACAGCCAAGAGACCCAGTACTTC. It encodes CASRYQMDSQETQYF.

The chain joins TRBV5-4 to TRBJ1-1, with a weak D call TRBD1 (5 bases). This CDR3 region has 12 residues. Germline V gives CDR1 SGHNT, CDR2 YYREEE (reference sequence). V lost 1 base and J lost 8, with 9 bases in between. The CDR3 protein is CASSLFAGEAFF. The CDR3 DNA sequence: TGTGCCAGCAGCTTGTTTGCAGGGGAAGCTTTCTTT.

There are a few counts of this clone. The V call is TRBV27, the J call TRBJ2-3; TRBD2 matches 12 bases. The trim removed 5 bases at V and 4 bases at J, leaving 7 bases unmatched. The CDR3 spans 16 residues. Per germline, CDR1 MNHEY and CDR2 SMNVEV (reference sequence). The CDR3 loop reads CASSPSSGGAPDTQYF. DNA for the CDR3: TGTGCCAGCAGTCCCTCTAGCGGGGGGGCACCAGATACGCAGTATTTT.

The gene calls are TRBV6-5 and TRBJ2-5; D may be TRBD1 (7 bases). The CDR3 is 14 amino acids. Trimming removed 5 bases at V and 0 bases at J, with 10 bases between. Germline values: CDR1 MNHEY, CDR2 SVGAGI. The CDR3 DNA reads as TGTGCCAGCAGTACAGGGGACTACCAAGAGACCCAGTACTTC. This codes for CASSTGDYQETQYF.

This chain joins TRBV4-2 and TRBJ1-1; TRBD1 might be the D (5 bases). Trimming pared 3 bases from V and 5 bases from J, leaving 22 bases between. Germline loops: CDR1 LGHNA, CDR2 YNFKEQ. CDR3 length equals 17 residues. For the CDR3, the DNA is TGTGCCAGCAGCCAGGTGGGCTATGGGACTGTAGGGACTGAAGCTTTCTTT. Its protein product is CASSQVGYGTVGTEAFF.

The J gene is TRBJ1-2, the V gene TRBV9, with D maybe TRBD1 (5 bases). Germline CDR1 and CDR2: SGDLS and YYNGEE. This CDR3 is built from 14 residues. The V gene lost 2 bases and the J gene lost 8 bases, with 16 bases spanning the gap. The CDR3 DNA reads TGTGCCAGCAGCGTGTCGGGAGGGGTTTGGGGCTACACCTTC. Residues: CASSVSGGVWGYTF.

V and J are TRBV5-1 and TRBJ1-2; 7 bases match TRBD1. The CDR3 is 14 residues long. Germline V CDR1 and CDR2: SGHRS, YFSETQ. V dropped 4 bases and J dropped 0; count of bases not matched to a gene: 3. CDR3 protein: CASSQGGTNYGYTF. CDR3 sequence (DNA): TGCGCCAGCAGCCAAGGGGGCACTAACTATGGCTACACCTTC.

This chain links TRBV2 with TRBJ2-7; D is undetermined. Germline CDR1 SNHLY, CDR2 FYNNEI. This CDR3 comprises 11 residues. The germline V and J ends were trimmed by 5 bases and 4 bases, with 6 bases remaining between them. CDR3 protein: CASSPQYEQYF. CDR3 sequence (DNA): TGTGCCAGCAGTCCCCAGTACGAGCAGTACTTC. The variable domain in full, with the rest retrieved from reference TRBV2 and TRBJ2-7, is EPEVTQTPSHQVTQMGQEVILRCVPISNHLYFYWYRQILGQKVEFLVSFYNNEISEKSEIFDDQFSVERPDGSNFTLKIRSTKLEDSAMYFCASSPQYEQYFGPGTRLTVT.

The chain links TRBV2 to TRBJ2-7; 8 bases are a match to TRBD1. The V gene's germline CDR1 is SNHLY and CDR2 FYNNEI. This CDR3 region has 15 residues. The ends lost 6 bases at V and 3 bases at J; junction bases unmatched: 10. CDR3: CASSDNRGTHYEQYF. DNA of the CDR3: TGTGCCAGCAGCGACAACAGGGGGACACACTACGAGCAGTACTTC. The whole variable domain, remainder taken from reference TRBV2 and TRBJ2-7, is EPEVTQTPSHQVTQMGQEVILRCVPISNHLYFYWYRQILGQKVEFLVSFYNNEISEKSEIFDDQFSVERPDGSNFTLKIRSTKLEDSAMYFCASSDNRGTHYEQYFGPGTRLTVT.

V is TRBV11-3 and J is TRBJ1-2; tentative D call: TRBD1 (5 bases). Looked up from germline, CDR1 is SGHNT and CDR2 is YENEEA. Trimming shortened V by 10 bases and J by 2 bases, and 11 bases separated the two germline ends. The CDR3 spans 12 residues. DNA of the CDR3: TGTGCCACACGGAAGGGGAACTATGGCTACACCTTC. Residues: CATRKGNYGYTF. The full variable domain, in which reference TRBV11-3 and TRBJ1-2 provide the parts outside the CDR3, is EAGVVQSPRYKIIEKKQPVAFWCNPISGHNTLYWYLQNLGQGPELLIRYENEEAVDDSQLPKDRFSAERLKGVDSTLKIQPAELGDSAVYLCATRKGNYGYTFGSGTRLTVV.